This entry is about one T cell receptor (beta chain). Its target is not known. The CDR3 has 13 amino acids. Between the trimmed V and J ends, which lost 6 bases and 5 bases, there was a span of 11 bases. Germline values: CDR1 MDHEN, CDR2 SYDVKM. Caucasian individuals from Russia who were healthy and aged about 6 to 100 acted as donors. This sample stems from a study of blood T cells in healthy people across ages. For the second PCR, which ran for about 7 to 11 cycles, a sample-barcoded 5' primer and a J-beta primer mix were used. MiXCR was run by TCRdb on the 5' RACE reads, yielding one entry per CDR3 protein. The table includes about a million distinct CDR3 sequences, 45% to 60% detected once. Study outcomes and limitations: Because donor CMV status was unknown, expanded clonotype changes were possibly confounded.

Sample: blood. V is TRBV28 and J is TRBJ2-1; TRBD2 might be the D (6 bases). The sequence was obtained from a woman aged 55-75 years in good health. CDR3 sequence reads: CASRKGGNNEQFF. CDR3 DNA sequence: TGTGCCAGCAGAAAAGGAGGGAACAATGAGCAGTTCTTC.